This T cell receptor (beta chain) was identified during a study of response to subunit inactivated influenza vaccine. Each CDR3 protein is one row after TCRdb ran MiXCR on the RT-PCR reads. The sample has 500,000 or so distinct CDR3 sequences; 15% to 20% are singletons. J was trimmed by 6 bases and V by 4 bases; bases with no gene match: 4. This CDR3 is built from 15 residues. CDR1 and CDR2 from the germline V gene are SGHTA and FQGNSA. Study-level results: Each seasonal influenza vaccination, the authors suggested, recruits few new T cells.

The table lists this clonotype with a few counts. Its matching antigen is unknown. The clonotype originates from a man in his fifties or sixties who received an inactivated influenza vaccine. V and J are TRBV7-2 and TRBJ2-2; 11 nucleotides line up with TRBD1. The sample was CD4+ T cells sorted from PBMCs, taken less than 25 months after vaccination. The CDR3, as DNA: TGTGCCAGCAGCTCCGGACAGGGGGCGGCCGGGGAGCTGTTTTTT. Residues: CASSSGQGAAGELFF.